This is a list of T cell receptor beta chains from one sample in a study of OX40 agonist ivuxolimab in advanced cancers. The data were produced by immunoSEQ multiplex PCR, yet TCRdb's version contains in-frame clones alone and is incomplete. The data show under 65,000 clones, more than 85% seen once. This material consisted of CD4+ or CD8+ T cells sorted from blood, taken in a trial of the OX40 agonist ivuxolimab. These receptors were obtained from an adult with an advanced solid tumor such as melanoma, head and neck, liver or kidney cancer. CDR3s include the opening cysteine and the closing phenylalanine or tryptophan. Each record gives: J gene, V gene, D gene, CDR3 DNA, CDR3 protein. The D gene is left open where the match is weak.

TRBJ1-1 TRBV29-1 NA TGCAGCGTTGAAGGAGGGTTCGGGGTGGGCACTGAAGCTTTCTTT CSVEGGFGVGTEAFF
TRBJ2-7 TRBV28 NA TGTGCCACCTCCTGGGTACCGGGTAGAGAGCAGTACTTC CATSWVPGREQYF
TRBJ2-2 TRBV5-8 NA TGTGCCAGCAGTGTGGGGGTCCAGAACACCGGGGAGCTGTTTTTT CASSVGVQNTGELFF
TRBJ2-3 TRBV27 NA TGTGCCAGCAGTTTATCGTGGGGAGATACGCAGTATTTT CASSLSWGDTQYF
TRBJ1-2 TRBV29-1 NA TGCAGCGTTGCCAACCAAAGAGACCTTCCTAACTATGGCTACACCTTC CSVANQRDLPNYGYTF
TRBJ2-7 TRBV19 TRBD2 TGTGCCACCAAAAGCAGCGGGGCTTCCTACGAGCAGTACTTC CATKSSGASYEQYF
TRBJ2-2 TRBV27 TRBD1 TGTGCCACCTCACCTTCAGGGGGCCTGATCGGGGAGCTGTTTTTT CATSPSGGLIGELFF
TRBJ2-7 TRBV6-5 NA TGTGCCAGCAGTTACCCGCCGGACGAGCAGTACTTC CASSYPPDEQYF
TRBJ2-7 TRBV11-2 NA TGTGCCAGCAGCTTATCCCCCTACGAGCAGTACTTC CASSLSPYEQYF
TRBJ1-1 TRBV5-6 TRBD1 TGTGCCAGCAGCTTGGTGTCGGGACAGGGGGCCCTTGGCCCTGAAGCTTTCTTT CASSLVSGQGALGPEAFF
TRBJ1-1 TRBV9 NA TGTGCCAGCAGCGTAGTAGGAGGTGGGGTTACTGAAGCTTTCTTT CASSVVGGGVTEAFF
TRBJ1-1 TRBV13 NA TGTGCCAGCAGCTTTTCCCTACAGCTAGGGACCAAGAACACTGAAGCTTTCTTT CASSFSLQLGTKNTEAFF
TRBJ2-7 TRBV6-1 NA TGTGCCAGCAGTGCTTTCACCGGGTCCCAGGAGGAGCAGTACTTC CASSAFTGSQEEQYF
TRBJ1-2 TRBV6-5 TRBD1 TGTGCCAGCAGCTTACAGGGGGCTAATGGCTACACCTTC CASSLQGANGYTF